These T cell receptor beta chains were read from a single sample in a study of CD8+ T cells in alopecia areata. Measured with immunoSEQ multiplex PCR; TCRdb has only the in-frame clones, and not every one. Counted here are 120,000 to 150,000 clones, about 88% occurring once; the ten biggest clones make up approximately 13%. Sequencing used CD8+ T cells sorted from blood, obtained at week 4, from a patient treated with tofacitinib. The receptors were gathered from a human donor with alopecia areata. The CDR3 runs from the conserved cysteine through the conserved F or W. The order of the fields is V gene, J gene, D gene, clone size, CDR3 length, CDR3 DNA, CDR3 protein. D genes are given only for firm matches. A clone size is listed for some rows: how often the clone was seen (once, few, many), or a class if it is expanded.

V: TRBV9; J: TRBJ2-1; D: -; size: -; length: 16; DNA: TGTGCCAGCAGCGTATCCGGGACAACCTCCTACAATGAGCAGTTCTTC; CDR3: CASSVSGTTSYNEQFF
V: TRBV10-3; J: TRBJ2-5; D: -; size: -; length: 15; DNA: TGTGCCATCAGTGACGGGGTGGGGACCCAAGAGACCCAGTACTTC; CDR3: CAISDGVGTQETQYF
V: TRBV29-1; J: TRBJ1-3; D: -; size: -; length: 15; DNA: TGCAGCGTTGAATCGGGGGGGGTCCCTGGAAACACCATATATTTT; CDR3: CSVESGGVPGNTIYF
V: TRBV5-1; J: TRBJ2-1; D: -; size: -; length: 16; DNA: TGCGCCAGCAGCTACTCCGGGAGCCGAGGGTACAATGAGCAGTTCTTC; CDR3: CASSYSGSRGYNEQFF
V: TRBV7-9; J: TRBJ2-2; D: TRBD2; size: -; length: 15; DNA: TGTGCCAGCAGAAGACGGGAGGGAAACACCGGGGAGCTGTTTTTT; CDR3: CASRRREGNTGELFF
V: TRBV4-1; J: TRBJ2-1; D: -; size: -; length: 16; DNA: TGCGCCAGCAGCCAAGAGGCGGGGAGCTCCTACAATGAGCAGTTCTTC; CDR3: CASSQEAGSSYNEQFF
V: TRBV19; J: TRBJ1-1; D: -; size: -; length: 15; DNA: TGTGCCAGTAGTATAGAGGGAGACTTGAACACTGAAGCTTTCTTT; CDR3: CASSIEGDLNTEAFF
V: TRBV7-9; J: TRBJ1-1; D: TRBD1; size: -; length: 14; DNA: TGTGCCAGCAGCGGATCACAGGGGCCCACTGAAGCTTTCTTT; CDR3: CASSGSQGPTEAFF
V: TRBV2; J: TRBJ2-5; D: -; size: -; length: 12; DNA: TGTGCCAGCAGGTCCTACGGGGAGACCCAGTACTTC; CDR3: CASRSYGETQYF
V: TRBV27; J: TRBJ1-5; D: -; size: -; length: 15; DNA: TGTGCCAGCAGTTCGACGGGGTACGGCAATCAGCCCCAGCATTTT; CDR3: CASSSTGYGNQPQHF
V: TRBV9; J: TRBJ2-4; D: -; size: -; length: 13; DNA: TGTGCCAGCAGCGTCTCTGAGGGTAACATTCAGTACTTC; CDR3: CASSVSEGNIQYF
V: TRBV9; J: TRBJ2-1; D: TRBD2; size: -; length: 15; DNA: TGTGCCAGCAGCCCCTCGGGAGGGGGTGGGAATGAGCAGTTCTTC; CDR3: CASSPSGGGGNEQFF
V: TRBV5-1; J: TRBJ2-7; D: TRBD1; size: -; length: 14; DNA: TGCGCCAGCATGAGGGGGACAGGGGACTACGAGCAGTACTTC; CDR3: CASMRGTGDYEQYF
V: TRBV21-1; J: TRBJ1-5; D: -; size: -; length: 21; DNA: TGTGCCAGCAGCAGTAAAGGGGCGGGACAGACTACCAGGAGGGGTAATCAGCCCCAGCATTTT; CDR3: CASSSKGAGQTTRRGNQPQHF
V: TRBV9; J: TRBJ2-3; D: -; size: -; length: 13; DNA: TGTGCCAGCAGCGTAGGCGCCACAGATACGCAGTATTTT; CDR3: CASSVGATDTQYF
V: TRBV29-1; J: TRBJ2-3; D: -; size: -; length: 13; DNA: TGCAGCGCCAACAGGGAGTCGGCAGATACGCAGTATTTT; CDR3: CSANRESADTQYF
V: TRBV6-4; J: TRBJ2-1; D: -; size: -; length: 14; DNA: TGTGCCAGCAGTGAACAAACAGCAGCCAATGAGCAGTTCTTC; CDR3: CASSEQTAANEQFF
V: TRBV6-4; J: TRBJ2-3; D: TRBD1; size: -; length: 14; DNA: TGTGCCAGCAGTGACGGGACAGAAACAGATACGCAGTATTTT; CDR3: CASSDGTETDTQYF
V: TRBV27; J: TRBJ2-7; D: TRBD1; size: -; length: 15; DNA: TGTGCCAGCAGTTTTGGAGGGACAGGGAACTACGAGCAGTACTTC; CDR3: CASSFGGTGNYEQYF
V: TRBV29-1; J: TRBJ2-3; D: TRBD2; size: -; length: 19; DNA: TGCAGCGTTGAAGGAGCCCTAGCGGGAGGCCCGACGAGCACAGATACGCAGTATTTT; CDR3: CSVEGALAGGPTSTDTQYF
V: TRBV5-1; J: TRBJ2-1; D: TRBD1; size: once; length: 12; DNA: TGCGCCAGCTGGACAGGGGACAATGAGCAGTTCTTC; CDR3: CASWTGDNEQFF
V: TRBV2; J: TRBJ2-6; D: TRBD1; size: -; length: 16; DNA: TGTGCCATCTTGACAGGGGCTGAGGCTGGGGCCAACGTCCTGACTTTC; CDR3: CAILTGAEAGANVLTF
V: TRBV29-1; J: TRBJ2-6; D: -; size: -; length: 15; DNA: TGCAGCGTCCTCTCCAGACAGGCTGGGGCCAACGTCCTGACTTTC; CDR3: CSVLSRQAGANVLTF
V: TRBV7-9; J: TRBJ2-2; D: -; size: few; length: 13; DNA: TGTGCCAGCAGCTTGTACCCGACCGGGGAGCTGTTTTTT; CDR3: CASSLYPTGELFF
V: TRBV18; J: TRBJ1-1; D: -; size: -; length: 12; DNA: TGTGCCAGCTCACCCGGGGACACTGAAGCTTTCTTT; CDR3: CASSPGDTEAFF
V: TRBV4-1; J: TRBJ2-7; D: TRBD1; size: -; length: 15; DNA: TGCGCCAGCAGCCAAGGCCAGGGGGTCTCCTACGAGCAGTACTTC; CDR3: CASSQGQGVSYEQYF
V: TRBV9; J: TRBJ2-7; D: TRBD1; size: -; length: 15; DNA: TGTGCCAGCAGCCAGGGGCAGGGGGCTTCCTACGAGCAGTACTTC; CDR3: CASSQGQGASYEQYF
V: TRBV6-5; J: TRBJ2-7; D: TRBD1; size: -; length: 14; DNA: TGTGCCAGCCGCAGGACAGGGGAAGGCTACGAGCAGTACTTC; CDR3: CASRRTGEGYEQYF
V: TRBV7-6; J: TRBJ2-5; D: -; size: -; length: 15; DNA: TGTGCCAGCAGCCCTCATTTGGAGTACCAAGAGACCCAGTACTTC; CDR3: CASSPHLEYQETQYF
V: TRBV29-1; J: TRBJ2-2; D: TRBD2; size: few; length: 16; DNA: TGCAGCGTTGAAGGACTAGCGGGATCGAACACCGGGGAGCTGTTTTTT; CDR3: CSVEGLAGSNTGELFF
V: TRBV30; J: TRBJ2-7; D: -; size: -; length: 12; DNA: TGTGCCTGGACATCCCCCCGATACGAGCAGTACTTC; CDR3: CAWTSPRYEQYF
V: TRBV7-9; J: TRBJ2-7; D: -; size: -; length: 14; DNA: TGTGCCAGCAGCCGACCTGGACAGTCCTACGAGCAGTACTTC; CDR3: CASSRPGQSYEQYF
V: TRBV6-1; J: TRBJ1-1; D: TRBD1; size: -; length: 15; DNA: TGTGCCAGCAGTCTAAGGACAGGGGGGAACACTGAAGCTTTCTTT; CDR3: CASSLRTGGNTEAFF
V: TRBV5-6; J: TRBJ2-1; D: TRBD2; size: -; length: 17; DNA: TGTGCCAGCAGCTTACGACCCGCTAGCGGCCTCCACAATGAGCAGTTCTTC; CDR3: CASSLRPASGLHNEQFF
V: TRBV29-1; J: TRBJ2-3; D: -; size: -; length: 13; DNA: TGCAGCGGGGGAGAGGGGAGCACAGATACGCAGTATTTT; CDR3: CSGGEGSTDTQYF
V: TRBV15; J: TRBJ2-1; D: -; size: -; length: 12; DNA: TGTGCCACCAGCAGAGATCATGATGAGCAGTTCTTC; CDR3: CATSRDHDEQFF
V: TRBV6-1; J: TRBJ2-7; D: TRBD1; size: -; length: 15; DNA: TGTGCCAGCAGTGCTTACGGGACAGGGAGTTACGAGCAGTACTTC; CDR3: CASSAYGTGSYEQYF
V: TRBV7-9; J: TRBJ2-7; D: TRBD1; size: -; length: 16; DNA: TGTGCCAGCAGCTCTCCGCCGGGACAGGGGAACAACGAGCAGTACTTC; CDR3: CASSSPPGQGNNEQYF
V: TRBV19; J: TRBJ1-5; D: -; size: -; length: 13; DNA: TGTGCCAGTAGTGAGGGCGGCAATCAGCCCCAGCATTTT; CDR3: CASSEGGNQPQHF
V: TRBV9; J: TRBJ2-3; D: -; size: -; length: 15; DNA: TGTGCCAGCCAGCTGGGCGCTTCTAGCACAGATACGCAGTATTTT; CDR3: CASQLGASSTDTQYF
V: TRBV19; J: TRBJ2-2; D: -; size: -; length: 14; DNA: TGTGCCAGTAGTTTAGTCCAGAACACCGGGGAGCTGTTTTTT; CDR3: CASSLVQNTGELFF
V: TRBV14; J: TRBJ2-1; D: -; size: -; length: 15; DNA: TGTGCCAGCAGCGAAGGGCTAGTTTTGGGCAATGAGCAGTTCTTC; CDR3: CASSEGLVLGNEQFF
V: TRBV7-9; J: TRBJ2-7; D: -; size: -; length: 13; DNA: TGTGCCAGCAGCTCAATTTCGGGCTACGAGCAGTACTTC; CDR3: CASSSISGYEQYF
V: TRBV5-1; J: TRBJ2-5; D: TRBD2; size: -; length: 15; DNA: TGCGCCAGCAGCCAGGAGCGGGGGGTCCCCATGACCCAGTACTTC; CDR3: CASSQERGVPMTQYF
V: TRBV7-3; J: TRBJ1-2; D: TRBD1; size: -; length: 13; DNA: TGTGCCAGCAGCATTGACAGGGATTATGGCTACACCTTC; CDR3: CASSIDRDYGYTF
V: TRBV5-1; J: TRBJ2-1; D: TRBD1; size: -; length: 14; DNA: TGCGCCAGCAGCCTAGGACAGGGGTCAAATGAGCAGTTCTTC; CDR3: CASSLGQGSNEQFF
V: TRBV13; J: TRBJ2-2; D: TRBD1; size: -; length: 13; DNA: TGTGCCAGCCGCATAGGGGGCTTCGGGGAGCTGTTTTTT; CDR3: CASRIGGFGELFF
V: TRBV10-3; J: TRBJ2-1; D: -; size: -; length: 13; DNA: TGTGCCATCAGTAAATCAGGGGTTCGCGAGCAGTTCTTC; CDR3: CAISKSGVREQFF
V: TRBV5-4; J: TRBJ1-1; D: -; size: -; length: 12; DNA: TGTGCCAGCAGCGCCGGATCGACAGAAGCTTTCTTT; CDR3: CASSAGSTEAFF
V: TRBV5-1; J: TRBJ1-1; D: -; size: -; length: 14; DNA: TGCGCCAGCAGCTGGGGACGGAAAGACACTGAAGCTTTCTTT; CDR3: CASSWGRKDTEAFF
V: TRBV29-1; J: TRBJ2-5; D: TRBD2; size: -; length: 13; DNA: TGCAGCGTTGGCGGGAGGCCGCTTGGGACCCAGTACTTC; CDR3: CSVGGRPLGTQYF
V: TRBV6-1; J: TRBJ1-1; D: -; size: -; length: 17; DNA: TGTGCCAGCAGTGTACGACAGGACCCTGTTTGGAACACTGAAGCTTTCTTT; CDR3: CASSVRQDPVWNTEAFF
V: TRBV6-5; J: TRBJ1-2; D: -; size: -; length: 13; DNA: TGTGCCAGCACCACAGGCAGCTACTATGGCTACACCTTC; CDR3: CASTTGSYYGYTF
V: TRBV7-3; J: TRBJ2-3; D: TRBD1; size: -; length: 16; DNA: TGTGCCAGCAGCTTAGCAGGGACAGGCGGGGAAGATACGCAGTATTTT; CDR3: CASSLAGTGGEDTQYF
V: TRBV19; J: TRBJ1-1; D: -; size: -; length: 13; DNA: TGTGCCAGTAGTATAGTGAAGAACACTGAAGCTTTCTTT; CDR3: CASSIVKNTEAFF
V: TRBV9; J: TRBJ1-2; D: TRBD1; size: -; length: 14; DNA: TGTGCCAGCAGACCCGGGACAGGGTACTATGGCTACACCTTC; CDR3: CASRPGTGYYGYTF
V: TRBV19; J: TRBJ2-3; D: TRBD1; size: -; length: 17; DNA: TGTGCCAGTAGTATAGACGGACAGGGGATAAGCACAGATACGCAGTATTTT; CDR3: CASSIDGQGISTDTQYF
V: TRBV9; J: TRBJ1-2; D: TRBD1; size: -; length: 14; DNA: TGTGCCAGCAGTGGCGGGACAGCCAACTATGGCTACACCTTC; CDR3: CASSGGTANYGYTF